This T cell receptor (beta chain) was sequenced during a study of memory CD4+ T cells and cytomegalovirus serostatus. Study details: Donors were healthy Belgian adults, 10 or so CMV seropositive and 20 to 25 seronegative.

Of note for this clone: The antigen is unknown.

The germline CDR1 and CDR2 sequences are SGHRS and YFSETQ. The CDR3 totals 14 residues. The V and J ends lost 4 bases and 5 bases, in that order; junction bases with no gene match: 7. Study-wide points: CD4+ memory repertoires contained 67 of 164 reported CMV TCRbeta sequences. Median bootstrapped AUC for CMV status was about 0.95 originally, less than 0.93 US-trained.

Repertoires were generated with immunoSEQ multiplex PCR, while TCRdb's copy carries only in-frame clones and drops some. The data show 40,000 to 45,000 clones, more than 65% seen once. The sort gate was single viable CD3+CD4+CD8-CD45RO+ cells for memory CD4+ T cells. Total CD4+ T cells were enriched by CD4 positive selection. The source material was memory CD4+ T cells from blood. The V call is TRBV5-1, the J call TRBJ1-1; TRBD1 agrees at 8 bases. This sequence originates from an adult in good health and CMV-seronegative. The CDR3 is CASSRDRRSTEAFF. CDR3 bases: TGCGCCAGCAGCCGGGACAGGAGGAGTACTGAAGCTTTCTTT.